The next 15 T cell receptor beta chains were all read from a single sample in a study of technical replicates of blood from several donors. The protocol was immunoSEQ multiplex PCR, while the TCRdb copy is restricted to in-frame clones and leaves out a portion. Of 85,000 to 100,000 clones in the sample, 95% were seen once. Sequenced: T cells isolated from PBMCs. All receptors derive from a human donor in good health.

The sample holds one count of this clone. The chain employs TRBV13 and TRBJ2-7; a possible D gene is TRBD1 (6 bases). V shed 1 base and J shed 1 base, with 11 bases lying between them. Germline values: CDR1 PRHDT, CDR2 FYEKMQ (reference sequence). The CDR3 is made up of 15 amino acids. CDR3 in DNA: TGTGCCAGCAGCTTAGCCGGGACAACATCCTACGAGCAGTACTTC. Encoded protein: CASSLAGTTSYEQYF.

The V and J genes are TRBV27 and TRBJ1-1; unclear D gene. V lost 8 bases and J 10 bases, leaving 20 bases between the germline ends. The CDR3 runs to 13 residues. CDR1 and CDR2 from the germline V gene are MNHEY and SMNVEV (reference sequence). As DNA, the CDR3 is TGTGCCAGCGCGGCCCATTCAGAGGGTCGAGCTTTCTTT. It codes for CASAAHSEGRAFF.

V is TRBV4-1 and J is TRBJ1-1; 7 bases agree with TRBD1. The CDR3 has 15 amino acids. Germline assignment: CDR1 MGHRA and CDR2 YSYEKL. The V and J ends lost 1 base and 7 bases, in that order; junction bases with no gene match: 9. CDR3 loop: CASSQGVQGRDEAFF. The CDR3 nucleotides are TGCGCCAGCAGCCAAGGGGTACAGGGGCGGGATGAAGCTTTCTTT.

The rearrangement links TRBV28 to TRBJ2-1, with TRBD1 matching over 7 bases. V lost 7 bases, J lost 7 bases, and 13 bases stayed unmatched. Germline CDR1 is MDHEN and CDR2 is SYDVKM. There are 15 residues in the CDR3. CDR3 in DNA: TGTGCCAGCATTACTCCGGCGACAGGGTCAAATGAGCAGTTCTTC. It encodes CASITPATGSNEQFF.

The V and J genes are TRBV4-1 and TRBJ2-7, with D unresolved. Germline V CDR1 and CDR2: MGHRA, YSYEKL. This CDR3 contains 12 residues. V lost 0 bases and J lost 9, with 9 bases in between. DNA of the CDR3: TGCGCCAGCAGCCAAGAATACGGCGGGCAGTACTTC. Translation gives CASSQEYGGQYF.

The V gene is TRBV10-1, the J gene TRBJ2-5; 7 nucleotides agree with TRBD2. Germline V gene data show CDR1 as WNHNN and CDR2 as SYGVQD (reference sequence). J gave up 2 bases and V 5 bases, and 5 bases lay outside the gene matches. CDR3 length equals 14 residues. The CDR3 is CASSPSAGQETQYF. CDR3 coding DNA: TGCGCCAGCAGTCCCTCAGCGGGACAAGAGACCCAGTACTTC.

This sequence joins TRBV5-4 and TRBJ2-3; D is possibly TRBD2 (6 bases). The ends were cut back, 4 bases at V and 2 bases at J, with 17 bases in the middle. Germline loops: CDR1 SGHNT, CDR2 YYREEE (reference sequence). The CDR3 covers 16 residues. DNA of the CDR3: TGTGCCAGCAGCCCAGGGATAACTAGCTTCACAGATACGCAGTATTTT. Amino acids: CASSPGITSFTDTQYF. Drawing the rest from reference TRBV5-4 and TRBJ2-3, the complete variable domain is ETGVTQSPTHLIKTRGQQVTLRCSSQSGHNTVSWYQQALGQGPQFIFQYYREEENGRGNFPPRFSGLQFPNYSSELNVNALELDDSALYLCASSPGITSFTDTQYFGPGTRLTVL.

The chain joins TRBV7-2 to TRBJ1-2, with D unclear. Looked up from germline, CDR1 is SGHTA and CDR2 is FQGNSA. The CDR3 covers 12 residues. The V end was cut by 3 bases, the J end by 4 bases, with 6 bases between. Written as DNA, the CDR3 is TGTGCCAGCAGCTTCAGATTCTATGGCTACACCTTC. Residues: CASSFRFYGYTF.

The rearrangement joins TRBV6-6 to TRBJ1-2, with D possibly being TRBD1 (6 bases). There are 13 residues in the CDR3. The germline V gene encodes CDR1 MNHNY and CDR2 SVGAGI (reference sequence). The V end was cut by 6 bases, the J end by 2 bases, with 10 bases between. As DNA, the CDR3 is TGTGCCAGCAGCATGGACAGAAACTATGGCTACACCTTC. It encodes CASSMDRNYGYTF.

This chain joins TRBV10-3 and TRBJ2-2; 9 bases match TRBD2. V shed 0 bases, J shed 1 base, and the junction held 6 bases outside the gene matches. Germline V lookup: CDR1 ENHRY, CDR2 SYGVKD. The CDR3 runs 18 residues. The CDR3 DNA reads as TGTGCCATCAGTGAGTCGGTAGCGGGAGCTTTGAACACCGGGGAGCTGTTTTTT. It is translated as CAISESVAGALNTGELFF.

The chain is built from TRBV9 and TRBJ1-5, with 8 bases matching TRBD1. CDR3 length: 14 residues. V shed 3 bases, J shed 6 bases, and the junction held 5 bases outside the gene matches. CDR1 and CDR2 (germline): SGDLS, YYNGEE. CDR3 amino acids: CASSAGQGLQPQHF. In DNA, the CDR3 is TGTGCCAGCAGCGCCGGACAGGGACTTCAGCCCCAGCATTTT.

This clone was picked up one time. The rearrangement uses TRBV4-2 and TRBJ2-7; 7 positions match TRBD2. The CDR3 has 15 amino acids. Germline V gene sequence: CDR1 LGHNA, CDR2 YNFKEQ. V lost 0 bases and J lost 3; bases outside the gene matches: 5. The CDR3, as DNA: TGTGCCAGCAGCCAAGATTTGAGGGAGGGCTACGAGCAGTACTTC. Translation: CASSQDLREGYEQYF.

This chain connects TRBV7-8 to TRBJ2-2, with a possible D match to TRBD1 (6 bases). The CDR3 consists of 18 residues. From germline, CDR1 is SGHVS and CDR2 FQNEAQ. Trimming took 5 bases from V and 3 from J, leaving 22 bases between them. The CDR3 region is CASSDRSTGWEDTGELFF. The CDR3 nucleotides are TGTGCCAGCAGCGACCGTAGCACAGGGTGGGAAGACACCGGGGAGCTGTTTTTT.

The chain joins TRBV19 to TRBJ2-3; 9 nucleotides line up with TRBD2. Germline V gene lookup returns CDR1 LNHDA and CDR2 SQIVND (reference sequence). The CDR3 sequence is 15 residues long. The trim removed 5 bases at V and 1 base at J, leaving 4 bases unmatched. In nucleotides, the CDR3 is TGTGCCAGTAGTGTAAGCGGGGGGCGCACAGATACGCAGTATTTT. Translated: CASSVSGGRTDTQYF.

The chain links TRBV9 to TRBJ2-3; 12 nucleotides align to TRBD2. The germline CDR1 and CDR2 sequences are SGDLS and YYNGEE. V gave up 4 bases and J gave up 5 bases; unmatched junction bases: 8. This CDR3 is 16 amino acids long. The DNA of the CDR3 is TGTGCCAGCAGCCCCCGGACTAGCGGGGTTGGAGATACGCAGTATTTT. This encodes CASSPRTSGVGDTQYF.